A selection of T cell receptor beta chains follows, all from one sample in a study of control samples from healthy donors and cancer patients. Some clones are missing from TCRdb's copy, which holds only in-frame ones; the method was immunoSEQ multiplex PCR. This sample has about 94,000 clones; 90% occur once, and the top ten carry about 4%. What was sequenced was blood. The receptors derive from a woman younger than 30 in good health. The CDR3 runs from the conserved cysteine through the conserved F or W. The D gene is left open where the match is weak. Some rows have no size entry. The others give once, few or many, or a class for an expanded clone.

NA	TRBV27	TRBJ2-7	NA	TGTGCCAGCAGCTCGATATTCCCCCCATCCTACGAGCAGTACTTC	CASSSIFPPSYEQYF
NA	TRBV11-2	TRBJ2-3	TRBD2	TGTGCCAGCAGCCTAAGCCCCCCACTAGCGGGGATGACAGATACGCAGTATTTT	CASSLSPPLAGMTDTQYF
NA	TRBV11-2	TRBJ2-5	NA	TGTGCCAGCAGCTTAGATCTACAAGAGACCCAGTACTTC	CASSLDLQETQYF
NA	TRBV6-1	TRBJ2-2	NA	TGTGCCAGCAGTGAAAGTAGAGGGAGTAGTGCCGGGGAGCTGTTTTTT	CASSESRGSSAGELFF
NA	TRBV15	TRBJ2-3	TRBD2	TGTGCCACCAGCAACCGAGCGGGAGGGCCAGATACGCAGTATTTT	CATSNRAGGPDTQYF
NA	TRBV5-1	TRBJ1-5	NA	TGCGCCAGCAGCTTGGATAGTGGGCGTCAGCCCCAGCATTTT	CASSLDSGRQPQHF
NA	TRBV27	TRBJ2-4	TRBD1	TGTGCCAGCAGTGGGACAGGGGGCGCCGCCAAAAACATTCAGTACTTC	CASSGTGGAAKNIQYF
once	TRBV27	TRBJ1-1	TRBD1	TGTGCCAGCAGTGTGGGACAGTTGAACACTGAAGCTTTCTTT	CASSVGQLNTEAFF
few	TRBV10-1	TRBJ1-1	NA	TGCGCCAGCAGTGAGTCGGGTCTTGCTGAAGCTTTCTTT	CASSESGLAEAFF
NA	TRBV6-5	TRBJ2-1	NA	TGTGCCAGCAGGCAACAGGGTTACAATGAGCAGTTCTTC	CASRQQGYNEQFF
NA	TRBV13	TRBJ2-3	TRBD2	TGTGCCAGCAGCACCGGGACTAGCGGGGGGCCCACAGATACGCAGTATTTT	CASSTGTSGGPTDTQYF
NA	TRBV2	TRBJ2-5	NA	TGTGCCAGCAGCCGATCCAAGGACGTTCAAGAGACCCAGTACTTC	CASSRSKDVQETQYF
NA	TRBV27	TRBJ2-7	NA	TGTGCCACCGCAGACAGGAGCCCCGGCGAGCAGTACTTC	CATADRSPGEQYF
NA	TRBV6-2/TRBV6-3	TRBJ2-1	TRBD2	TGTGCCAGCAGTTACAGGACTAGCGCATACAATGAGCAGTTCTTC	CASSYRTSAYNEQFF
NA	TRBV4-1	TRBJ1-3	TRBD1	TGCGCCAGCAGCCTCGTACTACAGGGGGCGGCTGGAAACACCATATATTTT	CASSLVLQGAAGNTIYF
NA	TRBV19	TRBJ1-4	NA	TGTGCCAGTAGTGTGAGTCCAGGGTCAGGGGAAAAACTGTTTTTT	CASSVSPGSGEKLFF
NA	TRBV14	TRBJ2-5	NA	TGTGCCAGCAGCCAAAGGAACCAAGAGACCCAGTACTTC	CASSQRNQETQYF
NA	TRBV7-9	TRBJ1-1	NA	TGTGCCAGCAGCCCCGGGGAAATAGTAGGCACTGAAGCTTTCTTT	CASSPGEIVGTEAFF
NA	TRBV4-1	TRBJ2-7	TRBD2	TGCGCCAGCAGCCAAGATTTGGCGGGGGGTTACGAGCAGTACTTC	CASSQDLAGGYEQYF
few	TRBV7-9	TRBJ1-1	NA	TGTGCCAGCAGCCCCCGAGCTATGAACACTGAAGCTTTCTTT	CASSPRAMNTEAFF
NA	TRBV5-1	TRBJ1-5	NA	TGCGCCAGCAGCTTGGACGGTTATAGCAATCAGCCCCAGCATTTT	CASSLDGYSNQPQHF
once	TRBV7-9	TRBJ1-6	NA	TGTGCCAGCAGCTTAGCGAGACCGGGACCTTCACCCCTCCACTTT	CASSLARPGPSPLHF
NA	TRBV19	TRBJ2-3	NA	TGTGCCAGTAGTACTCTTACGGCGACAGGCTCTAGCACAGATACGCAGTATTTT	CASSTLTATGSSTDTQYF
few	TRBV4-1	TRBJ1-1	NA	TGCGCCAGCAGCCGCCTGGGAAGGGACACTGAAGCTTTCTTT	CASSRLGRDTEAFF
NA	TRBV5-1	TRBJ1-2	NA	TGCGCCAGCAGCTTGGTTGGGGGCGCGGATGGCTACACCTTC	CASSLVGGADGYTF